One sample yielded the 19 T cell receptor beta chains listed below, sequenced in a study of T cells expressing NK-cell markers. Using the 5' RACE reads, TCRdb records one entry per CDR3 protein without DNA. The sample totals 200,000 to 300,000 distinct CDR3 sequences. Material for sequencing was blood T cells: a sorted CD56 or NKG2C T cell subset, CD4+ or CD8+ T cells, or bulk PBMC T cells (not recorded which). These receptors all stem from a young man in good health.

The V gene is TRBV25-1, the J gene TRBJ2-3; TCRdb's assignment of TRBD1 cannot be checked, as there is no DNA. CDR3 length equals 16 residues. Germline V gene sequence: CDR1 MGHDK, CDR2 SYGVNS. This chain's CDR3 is CASSELERGSTDTQYF.

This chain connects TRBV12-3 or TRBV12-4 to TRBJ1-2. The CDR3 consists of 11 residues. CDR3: CASSSTYGYTF.

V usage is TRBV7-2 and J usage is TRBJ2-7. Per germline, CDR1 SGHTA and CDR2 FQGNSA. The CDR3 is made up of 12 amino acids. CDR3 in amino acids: CASSLVPYEQYF.

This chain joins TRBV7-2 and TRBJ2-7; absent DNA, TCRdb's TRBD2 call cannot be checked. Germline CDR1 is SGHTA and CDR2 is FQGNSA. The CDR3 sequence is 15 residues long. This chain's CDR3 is CASSRSTSGRYEQYF.

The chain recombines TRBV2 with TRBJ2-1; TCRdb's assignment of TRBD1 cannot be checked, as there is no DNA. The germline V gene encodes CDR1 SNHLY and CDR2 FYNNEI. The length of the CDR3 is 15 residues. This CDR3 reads CASSELGALYNEQFF.

The CDR3 region is CASSPQGTRVTDTQYF. The chain employs TRBV7-8 and TRBJ2-3; the D call from TCRdb, TRBD1, cannot be confirmed without DNA. CDR3 length equals 16 residues. Germline assignment: CDR1 SGHVS and CDR2 FQNEAQ.

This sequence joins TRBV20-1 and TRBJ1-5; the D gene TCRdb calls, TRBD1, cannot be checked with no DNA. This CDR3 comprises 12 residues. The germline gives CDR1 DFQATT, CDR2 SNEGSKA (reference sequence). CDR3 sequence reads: CSAQGANQPQHF.

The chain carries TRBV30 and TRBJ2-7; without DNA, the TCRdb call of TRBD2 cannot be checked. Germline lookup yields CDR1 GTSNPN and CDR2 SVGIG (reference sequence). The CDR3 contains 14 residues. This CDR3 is CAWSREEANYEQYF.

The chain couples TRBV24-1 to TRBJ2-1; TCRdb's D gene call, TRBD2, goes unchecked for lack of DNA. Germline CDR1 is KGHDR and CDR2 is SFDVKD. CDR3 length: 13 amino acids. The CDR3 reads CATSDGGMGEQFF.

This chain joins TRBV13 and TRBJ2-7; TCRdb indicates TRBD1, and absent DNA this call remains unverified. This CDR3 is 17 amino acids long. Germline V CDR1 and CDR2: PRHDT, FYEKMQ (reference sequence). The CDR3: CASSKRSTGTAAYEQYF.

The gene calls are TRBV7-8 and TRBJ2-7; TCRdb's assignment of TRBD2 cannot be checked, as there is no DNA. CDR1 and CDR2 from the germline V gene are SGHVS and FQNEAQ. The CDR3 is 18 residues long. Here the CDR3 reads CASSSVGSILATSYEQYF.

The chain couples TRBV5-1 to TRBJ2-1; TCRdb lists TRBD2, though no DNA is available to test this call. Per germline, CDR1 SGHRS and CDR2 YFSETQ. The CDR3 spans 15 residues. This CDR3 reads CASSTIGVDQFEQFF.

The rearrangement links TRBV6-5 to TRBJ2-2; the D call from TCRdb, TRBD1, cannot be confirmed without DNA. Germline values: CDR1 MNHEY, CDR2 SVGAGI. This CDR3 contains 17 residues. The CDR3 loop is CASSSHLGQVNTGELFF.

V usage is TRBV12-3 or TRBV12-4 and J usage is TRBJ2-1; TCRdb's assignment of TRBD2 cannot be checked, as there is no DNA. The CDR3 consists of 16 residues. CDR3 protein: CASSLARTSGNDEQFF.

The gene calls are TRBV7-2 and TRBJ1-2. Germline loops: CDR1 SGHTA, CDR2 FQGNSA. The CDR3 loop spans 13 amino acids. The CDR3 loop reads CASSLAQGSGYTF.

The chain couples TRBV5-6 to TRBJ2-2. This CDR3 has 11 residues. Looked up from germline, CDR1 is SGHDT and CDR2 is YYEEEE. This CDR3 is CASSSYGELFF.

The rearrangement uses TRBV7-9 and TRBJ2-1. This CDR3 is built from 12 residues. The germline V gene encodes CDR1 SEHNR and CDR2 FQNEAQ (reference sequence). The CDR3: CASSLDGNEQFF. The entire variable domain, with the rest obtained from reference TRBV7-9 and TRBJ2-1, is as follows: DTGVSQNPRHKITKRGQNVTFRCDPISEHNRLYWYRQTLGQGPEFLTYFQNEAQLEKSRLLSDRFSAERPKGSFSTLEIQRTEQGDSAMYLCASSLDGNEQFFGPGTRLTVL.

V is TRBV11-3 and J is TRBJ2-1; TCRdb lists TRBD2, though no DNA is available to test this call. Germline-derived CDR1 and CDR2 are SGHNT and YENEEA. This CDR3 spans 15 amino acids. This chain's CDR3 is CASNQPSGRASEQFF.

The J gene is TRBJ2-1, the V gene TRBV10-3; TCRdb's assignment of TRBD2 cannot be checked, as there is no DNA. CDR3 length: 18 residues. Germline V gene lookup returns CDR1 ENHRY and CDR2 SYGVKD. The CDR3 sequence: CAISETSGTLSSYNEQFF.